One and the same sample provided the 18 T cell receptor beta chains below, sequenced in a study of blood T cell repertoires in COVID-19. Only in-frame clones appear in the TCRdb table, and some are missing; sequencing was by immunoSEQ multiplex PCR. The table has approximately 110,000 clones, 65% to 85% seen once. Input material: peripheral blood. The receptors here all came from a man in his fifties with acute or convalescent COVID-19.

V usage is TRBV5-5 and J usage is TRBJ1-1; 10 bases map to TRBD1. Per the germline V gene, CDR1 is SGHKS and CDR2 is YYEKEE (reference sequence). The CDR3 consists of 15 residues. J gave up 5 bases and V 4 bases, and 8 bases lay outside the gene matches. The CDR3 is CASSARTGGQTEAFF. CDR3 DNA sequence: TGTGCCAGCAGCGCCCGGACAGGGGGGCAGACTGAAGCTTTCTTT.

The chain is built from TRBV5-1 and TRBJ2-3, with 8 bases fitting TRBD2. CDR1 is SGHRS and CDR2 is YFSETQ in the germline V gene. The CDR3 runs 13 residues. After removal of 5 bases from V and 4 bases from J, the junction contained 3 bases not matched to a gene. In nucleotides, the CDR3 is TGCGCCAGCAGTGGGCGGGGGGCAGATACGCAGTATTTT. This gives the protein CASSGRGADTQYF.

V and J are TRBV19 and TRBJ2-5; D might be TRBD2 (5 bases). Germline V gene lookup returns CDR1 LNHDA and CDR2 SQIVND (reference sequence). The CDR3 length is 17 residues. With 0 bases removed from V and 3 bases from J, the gap between germline ends came to 17 bases. The CDR3 DNA reads TGTGCCAGTAGTATAGACGGGTCGAGGGCGCGGGAAGAGACCCAGTACTTC. It codes for CASSIDGSRAREETQYF. Drawing the rest from reference TRBV19 and TRBJ2-5, the complete variable domain is DGGITQSPKYLFRKEGQNVTLSCEQNLNHDAMYWYRQDPGQGLRLIYYSQIVNDFQKGDIAEGYSVSREKKESFPLTVTSAQKNPTAFYLCASSIDGSRAREETQYFGPGTRLLVL.

J is TRBJ2-7 and V is TRBV5-6, with 8 nucleotides matching TRBD1. Germline V CDR1 and CDR2: SGHDT, YYEEEE. The CDR3 contains 13 residues. V dropped 0 bases and J dropped 5; count of bases not matched to a gene: 1. CDR3: CASSLGQGHEQYV. The CDR3 nucleotides are TGTGCCAGCAGCTTGGGACAGGGGCACGAGCAGTACGTC.

As regards this clone: Germline is not matched at one junction end, which may reflect a read error. The chain is built from TRBV19 and TRBJ1-2, with 7 bases that match TRBD1. The CDR3 loop spans 11 amino acids. Germline loops: CDR1 LNHDA, CDR2 SQIVND (reference sequence). Here the CDR3 DNA reads TGTGCCAGTAGTTCGGGGACAGCACTAGGCTTC. It yields the protein CASSSGTALGF.

The gene calls are TRBV6-5 and TRBJ1-2, with 11 bases aligning to TRBD1. V gave up 2 bases and J gave up 6 bases; unmatched junction bases: 5. Germline V gene data show CDR1 as MNHEY and CDR2 as SVGAGI. CDR3 length: 15 amino acids. The CDR3 is CASSYGQGAVNGYTF. The CDR3 DNA reads as TGTGCCAGCAGTTACGGACAGGGGGCTGTAAATGGCTACACCTTC.

This clone came up a few times. CDR3: CASSDREENEQYF. In DNA form, the CDR3 reads TGTGCCAGCAGTGACAGGGAGGAAAACGAGCAGTACTTC. This chain joins TRBV6-6 and TRBJ2-7, with D perhaps TRBD1 (7 bases). Germline CDR1 reads MNHNY; CDR2 reads SVGAGI (reference sequence). The CDR3 has 13 amino acids. V lost 5 bases, J lost 5 bases, and 13 bases lay in between.

This chain joins TRBV15 and TRBJ2-7; 8 bases map to TRBD2. This CDR3 spans 17 amino acids. Germline lookup yields CDR1 LNHNV and CDR2 YYDKDF (reference sequence). Losses at the gene ends were 0 bases for V and 0 bases for J; bases not matched to a gene: 7. The CDR3 spells CATSRDLRGASSYEQYV. The DNA for the CDR3 is TGTGCCACCAGCAGAGATCTGCGGGGGGCCAGCTCCTACGAGCAGTACGTC.

The genes are TRBV7-9 and TRBJ1-2; possibly TRBD1 for D (6 bases). From germline, CDR1 is SEHNR and CDR2 FQNEAQ (reference sequence). This CDR3 comprises 13 residues. Trimming stripped 6 bases from V and 2 bases from J, with 10 bases between. The CDR3 here is CASSPGQNYGYTF. Here the CDR3 DNA reads TGTGCCAGCAGTCCGGGACAAAACTATGGCTACACCTTC. The full variable domain, with the rest looked up from reference TRBV7-9 and TRBJ1-2, is DTGVSQNPRHKITKRGQNVTFRCDPISEHNRLYWYRQTLGQGPEFLTYFQNEAQLEKSRLLSDRFSAERPKGSFSTLEIQRTEQGDSAMYLCASSPGQNYGYTFGSGTRLTVV.

The chain is built from TRBV6-2 or TRBV6-3 and TRBJ1-2; perhaps TRBD1 as D (6 bases). This CDR3 comprises 17 residues. Germline V CDR1 and CDR2: MNHEY, SVGEGT. The V gene lost 6 bases and the J gene lost 5 bases, with 25 bases spanning the gap. Here the CDR3 reads CASSNDQGIGEDYGYTF. The CDR3, as DNA: TGTGCCAGCAGCAACGACCAGGGGATCGGGGAAGATTATGGCTACACCTTC.

This sequence joins TRBV19 and TRBJ1-2; the match to TRBD1 covers 9 bases. CDR3 length equals 13 residues. The V segment lost 10 bases and the J segment 6 bases; nucleotides outside the gene matches: 9. The germline V gene has CDR1 LNHDA and CDR2 SQIVND (reference sequence). CDR3 DNA: TGTGCCACCCTGGGACAGGGCTTTAATGGCTACACCTTC. This gives the protein CATLGQGFNGYTF.

The V and J genes are TRBV3-1 (or the pseudogene TRBV3-2) and TRBJ2-1, with D hard to call. Looked up from germline, CDR1 is LGHDT and CDR2 is YNNKEL (reference sequence). The CDR3 covers 15 residues. Trimming stripped 0 bases from V and 2 bases from J, with 8 bases between. The CDR3 is CASSQDSDTYNEQFF. DNA of the CDR3: TGTGCCAGCAGCCAAGACTCAGACACCTACAATGAGCAGTTCTTC.

This rearrangement joins TRBV4-1 to TRBJ1-1; no firm D call. The CDR3 sequence is 15 residues long. In germline, CDR1 is MGHRA, CDR2 YSYEKL. The V end was cut by 1 base, the J end by 2 bases, with 11 bases between. In DNA, the CDR3 is TGCGCCAGCAGCCAAGTCAGTTACCCAAACACTGAAGCTTTCTTT. Protein product: CASSQVSYPNTEAFF.

CDR3 residues: CASSSIAGGYNEQFF. The DNA for the CDR3 is TGTGCCAGCAGCTCGATAGCGGGGGGGTACAATGAGCAGTTCTTC. V gene TRBV11-2 combines with J gene TRBJ2-1; 11 bases fit TRBD2. Germline V lookup: CDR1 SGHAT, CDR2 FQNNGV. With 4 bases clipped from V and 4 bases from J, the junction kept 3 bases outside the gene matches. The CDR3 runs 15 residues. The full variable domain, with the rest looked up from reference TRBV11-2 and TRBJ2-1, is EAGVAQSPRYKIIEKRQSVAFWCNPISGHATLYWYQQILGQGPKLLIQFQNNGVVDDSQLPKDRFSAERLKGVDSTLKIQPAKLEDSAVYLCASSSIAGGYNEQFFGPGTRLTVL.

This clone was seen a handful of times. This rearrangement joins TRBV28 to TRBJ2-7, with 8 positions matching TRBD1. CDR1 is MDHEN, CDR2 SYDVKM, per germline. CDR3 size: 14 residues. Trimming cost V 2 bases and J 5 bases; bases outside gene matches: 5. The CDR3 coding sequence is TGTGCCAGCAGTTTAGGCAGGGGGCGCGACGAGCAGTACTTC. Its protein is CASSLGRGRDEQYF.

In DNA form, the CDR3 reads TGCGCCAGCAGCTTGGCGGGAGATTCCGAAAAACTGTTTTTT. Residues: CASSLAGDSEKLFF. The chain is built from TRBV5-1 and TRBJ1-4; D remains ambiguous. The V gene lost 0 bases and the J gene lost 8 bases, with 11 bases spanning the gap. CDR1 is SGHRS, CDR2 YFSETQ, per germline. The CDR3 length is 14 residues.

This clone was detected only a few times. The chain employs TRBV7-8 and TRBJ1-6; weak D call: TRBD1 (6 bases). The length of the CDR3 is 15 residues. Germline loops: CDR1 SGHVS, CDR2 FQNEAQ. V was pared by 0 bases and J by 4 bases, with 7 bases between. CDR3 sequence (DNA): TGTGCCAGCAGCTTAGCGAGGGGGTATAATTCACCCCTCCACTTT. Its translation: CASSLARGYNSPLHF.

V gene TRBV27 combines with J gene TRBJ1-1; a possible D gene is TRBD1 (6 bases). Trimming pared 4 bases from V and 4 bases from J, leaving 13 bases between. CDR1 and CDR2 (germline): MNHEY, SMNVEV (reference sequence). The CDR3 contains 14 residues. The CDR3 reads CASSSRTAITEAFF. The DNA for the CDR3 is TGTGCCAGCAGTTCGAGGACAGCTATCACTGAAGCTTTCTTT.